The entry below describes one T cell receptor beta chain. This CDR3 region has 15 residues. The germline V gene encodes CDR1 SGHNT and CDR2 YYREEE (reference sequence). V shed 4 bases and J 0 bases; nucleotides not matched to a gene: 4. TCRdb ran MiXCR on the 5' RACE reads and lists one entry per CDR3 protein. The data hold roughly 310,000 distinct CDR3 sequences, with roughly 15% observed a single time. The data were obtained in a study of T-cell memory formation after mild COVID-19. The clonotype was recovered from a man aged 18 to 30 who had mild COVID-19 (a few samples of this study predate the infection). Cell type and time point are not known. Sequencing used PBMCs or a T cell subset sorted from them (not recorded which). The chain carries TRBV5-4 and TRBJ1-1; TRBD1 matches 9 bases. CDR3 residues: CASSGDRALNTEAFF. The CDR3 region has the DNA TGTGCCAGCAGCGGGGACAGGGCCTTGAACACTGAAGCTTTCTTT.